These T cell receptor beta chains were read from a single sample in a study of shared clonotypes between healthy human individuals. The protocol was immunoSEQ multiplex PCR, while the TCRdb copy is restricted to in-frame clones and leaves out a portion. The sample lists about 1.5 million clones; around 97% were seen once. What was sequenced was naive CD4+ T cells sorted from blood. The source of these receptors is a man younger than 40 in good health. CDR3s include the opening cysteine and the closing phenylalanine or tryptophan. D genes are given only for firm matches. The size field is filled for only some rows; it gives once, few, many or a size class.

TRBD1	TRBJ2-7	-	TRBV28	CATVRDRGTYEQYF	TGTGCCACCGTTAGGGACAGGGGAACGTACGAGCAGTACTTC
TRBD1	TRBJ1-2	-	TRBV6-1	CAANRGRDYGYTF	TGTGCCGCAAACAGGGGGCGCGACTATGGCTACACCTTC
TRBD2	TRBJ2-1	-	TRBV18	CASSPPLGAGAYNEQFF	TGTGCCAGCTCACCACCCCTAGGGGCGGGGGCCTACAATGAGCAGTTCTTC
-	TRBJ2-6	-	TRBV4-2	CASSQEGRQIKSGANVLTF	TGTGCCAGCAGCCAAGAAGGGAGACAGATAAAATCTGGGGCCAACGTCCTGACTTTC
-	TRBJ1-5	-	TRBV7-2	CASSLEVGGGNQPQHF	TGTGCCAGCAGCTTGGAAGTTGGCGGGGGGAATCAGCCCCAGCATTTT
-	TRBJ1-2	-	TRBV4-3	CASSQDLQAGLIGYTF	TGCGCCAGCAGCCAAGATTTACAGGCCGGGCTAATTGGCTACACCTTC
-	TRBJ1-1	-	TRBV6-6	CASSRGPQAFF	TGTGCCAGCAGCCGCGGACCTCAAGCTTTCTTT
TRBD1	TRBJ2-2	-	TRBV4-2	CASSPGTGVVPGELFF	TGTGCCAGCAGCCCAGGGACAGGGGTTGTCCCCGGGGAGCTGTTTTTT
-	TRBJ1-1	-	TRBV5-1	CASSLSAGTIEAFF	TGCGCCAGCAGCTTGTCGGCAGGGACCATTGAAGCTTTCTTT
-	TRBJ2-5	-	TRBV9	CASSPQGTQYF	TGTGCCAGCAGCCCTCAGGGGACCCAGTACTTC
-	TRBJ1-5	once	TRBV28	CASRSPGGDYSNQPQHF	TGTGCCAGCAGGTCCCCTGGGGGAGACTATAGCAATCAGCCCCAGCATTTT
-	TRBJ1-2	-	TRBV7-9	CASSYSGISYGYTF	TGTGCCAGCAGCTATTCAGGAATATCCTATGGCTACACCTTC
-	TRBJ2-1	-	TRBV2	CASIGTDYNEQFF	TGTGCCAGCATAGGCACGGACTACAATGAGCAGTTCTTC
-	TRBJ2-4	-	TRBV29-1	CSALKRGRERNIQYF	TGCAGCGCCCTGAAGAGGGGGCGGGAGAGAAACATTCAGTACTTC
-	TRBJ1-1	-	TRBV6-6	CASSYSVGTEAFF	TGTGCCAGCAGTTACTCGGTTGGCACTGAAGCTTTCTTT
-	TRBJ1-1	-	TRBV4-2	CASSQDLLRTEAFF	TGTGCCAGCAGCCAAGATCTTCTTAGGACTGAAGCTTTCTTT
TRBD1	TRBJ2-6	-	TRBV27	CASTRRDRPLLNSGANVLTF	TGTGCCAGCACACGCCGGGACAGGCCACTCCTAAACTCTGGGGCCAACGTCCTGACTTTC
-	TRBJ2-4	-	TRBV18	CASSPLQDRLAKNIQYF	TGTGCCAGCTCACCACTTCAGGACAGACTAGCCAAAAACATTCAGTACTTC
-	TRBJ2-5	-	TRBV18	CASSPTTSSGDQYF	TGTGCCAGCTCACCCACAACTAGCTCGGGAGACCAGTACTTC
TRBD2	TRBJ2-1	-	TRBV2	CASRRELAGDNEQFF	TGTGCCAGCAGGAGGGAACTAGCGGGAGACAATGAGCAGTTCTTC
TRBD2	TRBJ2-3	-	TRBV27	CASSSGRSAPWAQYF	TGTGCCAGCAGTAGCGGGAGGAGCGCACCGTGGGCGCAGTATTTT
TRBD1	TRBJ1-3	-	TRBV19	CASRDRGSGNTIYF	TGTGCCAGTAGGGACAGGGGATCTGGAAACACCATATATTTT
-	TRBJ1-2	-	TRBV21-1	CASGRSGTGQLNSKYGYTF	TGTGCCAGCGGTCGAAGCGGGACAGGCCAACTAAACTCCAAATATGGCTACACCTTC
-	TRBJ1-2	-	TRBV19	CASSIEGRIYGYTF	TGTGCCAGTAGTATCGAAGGGCGGATCTATGGCTACACCTTC
TRBD2	TRBJ2-1	-	TRBV12-5	CASAKREGPGEQFF	TGTGCTAGTGCGAAGCGGGAGGGCCCCGGGGAGCAGTTCTTC
TRBD2	TRBJ2-1	-	TRBV9	CASSTGTRNEQFF	TGTGCCAGCAGCACCGGGACTAGGAATGAGCAGTTCTTC
TRBD2	TRBJ2-1	-	TRBV7-2	CASTISGRAPNEQFF	TGTGCCAGCACCATTAGCGGGAGGGCCCCCAATGAGCAGTTCTTC
-	TRBJ2-2	-	TRBV2	CASSVTGNTGELFF	TGTGCCAGCAGTGTTACAGGGAATACCGGGGAGCTGTTTTTT
TRBD2	TRBJ2-5	-	TRBV10-3	CAIRATSGSETQYF	TGTGCCATCAGAGCGACTAGCGGGAGTGAGACCCAGTACTTC
-	TRBJ1-4	-	TRBV7-9	CASTLQGSGEKLFF	TGTGCCAGCACTCTTCAGGGGTCAGGTGAAAAACTGTTTTTT
-	TRBJ1-4	-	TRBV18	CASSPGATNEKLFF	TGTGCCAGCTCACCCGGAGCAACTAATGAAAAACTGTTTTTT
-	TRBJ2-7	-	TRBV7-8	CASSFQSYEQYF	TGTGCCAGCAGCTTCCAGTCCTACGAGCAGTACTTC
TRBD1	TRBJ1-2	-	TRBV19	CASSPSDRVFGYGYTF	TGTGCCAGTAGCCCCTCGGACAGGGTGTTTGGGTATGGCTACACCTTC
-	TRBJ1-5	-	TRBV27	CASSFRGLGNQPQHF	TGTGCCAGCTCCTTCAGGGGTCTCGGCAATCAGCCCCAGCATTTT
TRBD1	TRBJ2-2	-	TRBV2	CASTNPQGAHTGELFF	TGTGCCAGTACGAATCCTCAGGGGGCACACACCGGGGAGCTGTTTTTT
-	TRBJ2-7	-	TRBV27	CASSLVYGYEQYF	TGTGCCAGCAGTTTAGTGTACGGCTACGAGCAGTACTTC
-	TRBJ2-2	-	TRBV5-5	CAIRVLPNTGELFF	TGTGCCATCAGGGTCCTACCGAACACCGGGGAGCTGTTTTTT
-	TRBJ1-5	-	TRBV28	CASSLVGPNQPQHF	TGTGCCAGCAGTTTAGTGGGGCCGAATCAGCCCCAGCATTTT
-	TRBJ1-1	-	TRBV10-3	CAIRDDTRGRGTEAFF	TGTGCCATCAGGGATGACACCAGGGGCCGCGGCACTGAAGCTTTCTTT
-	TRBJ2-1	-	TRBV6-5	CASSLRGEQFF	TGTGCCAGCAGCCTCCGGGGTGAGCAGTTCTTC
TRBD2	TRBJ2-1	-	TRBV7-9	CASSSGTSGEQFF	TGTGCCAGCAGCTCCGGGACTAGCGGTGAGCAGTTCTTC
-	TRBJ2-3	-	TRBV2	CASSDSGDFNTDTQYF	TGTGCCAGCAGTGATTCGGGGGATTTTAACACAGATACGCAGTATTTT